The 31 T cell receptor beta chains presented below share a single source sample, sequenced in a study of blood T cell repertoires in COVID-19. Clones were read by immunoSEQ multiplex PCR, and TCRdb kept only the in-frame ones, dropping some. Of 100,000 to 150,000 clones in the sample, almost 80% were seen once. Material for sequencing was peripheral blood. The receptors come from a human donor in a cohort sampled during active COVID-19.

This chain uses TRBV4-2 with TRBJ1-4, with a tentative D call TRBD1 (6 bases). Germline-derived CDR1 and CDR2 are LGHNA and YNFKEQ. The CDR3 is 16 residues long. Trimming stripped 6 bases from V and 3 bases from J, with 17 bases between. Here the CDR3 DNA reads TGTGCCAGCAGGGTGACAGGCAGAACGTCTAATGAAAAACTGTTTTTT. This codes for CASRVTGRTSNEKLFF.

The chain joins TRBV6-2 or TRBV6-3 to TRBJ2-7, with a weak D call TRBD2 (6 bases). From germline, CDR1 is MNHEY and CDR2 SVGEGT. Deletions cut 6 bases from V and 2 bases from J, with 11 bases between. The CDR3 sequence is 13 residues long. Here the CDR3 DNA reads TGTGCCAGCAGCGAGCGGGTGGCCTACGAGCAGTACTTC. It specifies CASSERVAYEQYF.

This rearrangement joins TRBV3-1 (or the pseudogene TRBV3-2) to TRBJ2-1; D unclear. The CDR3 consists of 12 residues. V gave up 1 base and J gave up 8 bases, with 6 bases separating them. Germline V CDR1 and CDR2: LGHDT, YNNKEL (reference sequence). The CDR3 loop is CASSQVSDEQFF. The CDR3 DNA reads TGTGCCAGCAGCCAAGTTTCCGATGAGCAGTTCTTC.

V is TRBV6-1 and J is TRBJ2-1; a possible D gene is TRBD2 (6 bases). The CDR3 contains 16 residues. The V and J ends lost 4 bases and 6 bases respectively, with 19 bases between them. Germline CDR1 is MNHNS and CDR2 is SASEGT. In nucleotides, the CDR3 is TGTGCCAGCAGTGTCTCACCGGGACTCCCCCTCAATGAGCAGTTCTTC. Its translation is CASSVSPGLPLNEQFF.

This clone was counted once. The chain recombines TRBV21-1 with TRBJ1-2. TRBV21-1 is described as a pseudogene. This CDR3 comprises 12 residues. The CDR3 here is CASPSLYYGYTF. The CDR3 bases are TGTGCCAGCCCCTCGTTATACTATGGCTACACCTTC.

This clone appeared a single time. The chain combines TRBV7-3 with TRBJ2-7; the D is unclear. The CDR3 has 13 amino acids. V lost 2 bases, J lost 6 bases, and 11 bases lay in between. Germline-derived CDR1 and CDR2 are SGHTA and FQGTGA. The chain's CDR3 is CASSLVMAREQYF. CDR3 DNA: TGTGCCAGCAGCTTAGTTATGGCTCGCGAGCAGTACTTC.

V and J are TRBV5-1 and TRBJ2-1, with D possibly being TRBD1 (5 bases). V lost 5 bases and J lost 8, with 17 bases in between. Germline CDR1 SGHRS, CDR2 YFSETQ. CDR3 length: 14 residues. The CDR3 loop is CASSLGRTRDEQFF. CDR3 nucleotide sequence: TGCGCCAGCAGTCTGGGGCGGACCCGCGATGAGCAGTTCTTC. Variable domain in full (rest from reference TRBV5-1 and TRBJ2-1): KAGVTQTPRYLIKTRGQQVTLSCSPISGHRSVSWYQQTPGQGLQFLFEYFSETQRNKGNFPGRFSGRQFSNSRSEMNVSTLELGDSALYLCASSLGRTRDEQFFGPGTRLTVL.

Only one count was recorded for this clone. The rearrangement uses TRBV20-1 and TRBJ1-2; D gene ambiguous. CDR1 is DFQATT and CDR2 is SNEGSKA in the germline V gene (reference sequence). The CDR3 loop spans 11 amino acids. V was pared by 6 bases and J by 8 bases, with 13 bases between. CDR3 DNA sequence: TGCAGTGCGTTGGTCTTCGAGGGCTACACCTTC. Encoded protein: CSALVFEGYTF.

V usage is TRBV11-2 and J usage is TRBJ2-3; 9 bases line up with TRBD2. V was clipped by 1 base and J by 2 bases; unmatched bases: 4. Looked up from germline, CDR1 is SGHAT and CDR2 is FQNNGV. This CDR3 has 16 residues. The CDR3 nucleotides read TGTGCCAGCAGCTTAGTAGCGGGGGAGTTCACAGATACGCAGTATTTT. Its translation: CASSLVAGEFTDTQYF.

The chain joins TRBV27 to TRBJ1-1; TRBD1 matches at 10 bases. The CDR3 covers 15 residues. Per germline, CDR1 MNHEY and CDR2 SMNVEV (reference sequence). V trimming: 2 bases; J trimming: 6 bases; junction bases outside the gene matches: 6. In nucleotides, the CDR3 is TGTGCCAGCAGTTTACTGACAGGGGGCTTCGCTGAAGCTTTCTTT. It translates to CASSLLTGGFAEAFF.

J is TRBJ2-1 and V is TRBV9; 9 positions match TRBD2. The V gene end was trimmed by 0 bases and the J gene end by 11 bases; junction bases not matched to a gene: 12. The germline V gene has CDR1 SGDLS and CDR2 YYNGEE. This CDR3 is built from 16 residues. The CDR3 sequence is CASSVGGRASGDQQFF. DNA for the CDR3: TGTGCCAGCAGCGTAGGTGGTAGGGCTAGCGGGGATCAGCAGTTCTTC.

The chain recombines TRBV19 with TRBJ2-7; TRBD2 aligns across 10 bases. From germline, CDR1 is LNHDA and CDR2 SQIVND (reference sequence). This CDR3 has 15 amino acids. Trimming removed 1 base from V and 3 bases from J; junction bases left unmatched: 3. Here the CDR3 DNA reads TGTGCCAGTAGTATAGGGCTAGCGGGGGACTACGAGCAGTACTTC. As protein: CASSIGLAGDYEQYF.

V and J are TRBV5-1 and TRBJ2-7; TRBD1 is a possible D gene (6 bases). V lost 3 bases to trimming and J lost 5 bases, with 9 bases between them. Germline assignment: CDR1 SGHRS and CDR2 YFSETQ. The CDR3 is 12 amino acids. This chain's CDR3 is CASSSYRDEQYF. CDR3 in DNA: TGCGCCAGCAGCTCTTACAGGGACGAGCAGTACTTC.

The rearrangement uses TRBV27 and TRBJ2-3; perhaps TRBD2 as D (6 bases). CDR3 size: 16 residues. Germline-derived CDR1 and CDR2 are MNHEY and SMNVEV (reference sequence). V shed 1 base and J shed 0 bases, with 11 bases lying between them. The CDR3 loop is CASSLLLGTSTDTQYF. The CDR3 nucleotides are TGTGCCAGCAGTTTATTATTGGGGACTAGCACAGATACGCAGTATTTT.

V is TRBV5-1 and J is TRBJ2-3, with 7 bases matching TRBD1. V lost 4 bases to trimming and J lost 2 bases; unmatched junction nucleotides: 4. Germline CDR1 SGHRS, CDR2 YFSETQ. CDR3 length: 14 amino acids. The CDR3 here is CASSRDSYTDTQYF. The CDR3 DNA reads as TGCGCCAGCAGCCGGGACAGCTACACAGATACGCAGTATTTT. The variable domain in full, with the rest retrieved from reference TRBV5-1 and TRBJ2-3, is KAGVTQTPRYLIKTRGQQVTLSCSPISGHRSVSWYQQTPGQGLQFLFEYFSETQRNKGNFPGRFSGRQFSNSRSEMNVSTLELGDSALYLCASSRDSYTDTQYFGPGTRLTVL.

This chain uses TRBV3-1 (or the pseudogene TRBV3-2) with TRBJ1-2; D is undetermined. In germline, CDR1 is LGHDT, CDR2 YNNKEL (reference sequence). The CDR3 length is 14 residues. Trimming stripped 4 bases from V and 4 bases from J, with 13 bases between. The CDR3 nucleotides read TGTGCCAGCAGCCTGGGCACCGTATCCTATGGCTACACCTTC. Translation: CASSLGTVSYGYTF.

In its sample, this clone was seen once. The rearrangement uses TRBV30 and TRBJ2-3, with 7 bases fitting TRBD2. The CDR3 runs to 14 residues. The ends lost 2 bases at V and 4 bases at J; junction bases unmatched: 6. Germline loops: CDR1 GTSNPN, CDR2 SVGIG (reference sequence). CDR3 amino acids: CAWSPAGLSDTQYF. The DNA for the CDR3 is TGTGCCTGGAGTCCAGCGGGACTTTCAGATACGCAGTATTTT.

The rearrangement joins TRBV9 to TRBJ1-2, with D perhaps TRBD1 (6 bases). CDR1 SGDLS and CDR2 YYNGEE come from the germline V gene. The CDR3 is 17 residues long. V was clipped by 0 bases and J by 5 bases, with 20 bases between them. The CDR3 DNA reads as TGTGCCAGCAGCGTAGACAGGCTGAAGGTTAGGGGGTATGGCTACACCTTC. Its translation: CASSVDRLKVRGYGYTF. The complete variable domain, with remaining parts taken from reference TRBV9 and TRBJ1-2, reads DSGVTQTPKHLITATGQRVTLRCSPRSGDLSVYWYQQSLDQGLQFLIQYYNGEERAKGNILERFSAQQFPDLHSELNLSSLELGDSALYFCASSVDRLKVRGYGYTFGSGTRLTVV.

V gene TRBV28 combines with J gene TRBJ1-4; D uncertain. Trimming took off 5 bases at V and 6 bases at J, with 7 bases between the two ends. Germline V gives CDR1 MDHEN, CDR2 SYDVKM. The CDR3 length is 12 residues. CDR3 amino acids: CASSVADEKLFF. Here the CDR3 DNA reads TGTGCCAGCAGTGTCGCAGATGAAAAACTGTTTTTT.

The gene calls are TRBV7-9 and TRBJ1-1; weak D call: TRBD1 (6 bases). CDR1 and CDR2 (germline): SEHNR, FQNEAQ (reference sequence). Deletions cut 6 bases from V and 1 base from J, with 9 bases between. The CDR3 has 13 residues. CDR3 sequence (DNA): TGTGCCAGCAGACCGGACAGGAACACTGAAGCTTTCTTT. It encodes CASRPDRNTEAFF.

This sequence joins TRBV6-5 and TRBJ2-1; D is perhaps TRBD1 (6 bases). Per germline, CDR1 MNHEY and CDR2 SVGAGI. The ends were cut back, 0 bases at V and 15 bases at J, with 24 bases in the middle. The length of the CDR3 is 16 residues. The CDR3: CASSYSYNPLTGKRFF. In nucleotides, the CDR3 is TGTGCCAGCAGTTACTCCTATAACCCGCTCACAGGGAAGAGGTTCTTC.

This clone was counted at least ten times. The chain carries TRBV14 and TRBJ1-1; D is undetermined. V gave up 3 bases and J gave up 1 base, with 9 bases separating them. The length of the CDR3 is 14 residues. Germline V gene sequence: CDR1 SGHDN, CDR2 FVKESK. In DNA form, the CDR3 reads TGTGCCAGCAGCCAGAGTACAGCGAACACTGAAGCTTTCTTT. It codes for CASSQSTANTEAFF. Full variable domain (remainder filled in from reference TRBV14 and TRBJ1-1): EAGVTQFPSHSVIEKGQTVTLRCDPISGHDNLYWYRRVMGKEIKFLLHFVKESKQDESGMPNNRFLAERTGGTYSTLKVQPAELEDSGVYFCASSQSTANTEAFFGQGTRLTVV.

The chain couples TRBV2 to TRBJ2-3; TRBD2 is a possible D gene (6 bases). This CDR3 region has 14 residues. V dropped 7 bases and J dropped 2 bases, with 13 bases sitting between them. Germline-derived CDR1 and CDR2 are SNHLY and FYNNEI. DNA of the CDR3: TGTGCCAGCACCCCGGGAGACCTCACAGATACGCAGTATTTT. Protein product: CASTPGDLTDTQYF.

The chain carries TRBV11-2 and TRBJ2-4, with TRBD2 matching over 9 bases. The V gene end was trimmed by 5 bases and the J gene end by 6 bases; junction bases not matched to a gene: 11. The length of the CDR3 is 16 residues. Germline-derived CDR1 and CDR2 are SGHAT and FQNNGV. The CDR3 region has the DNA TGTGCCAGCAGCCCTAGCGGGGCTTGGGGGGGAAACATTCAGTACTTC. The encoded protein is CASSPSGAWGGNIQYF.

Only a few counts were recorded for this clone. The J gene is TRBJ2-2, the V gene TRBV4-1; 16 bases agree with TRBD2. Germline V CDR1 and CDR2: MGHRA, YSYEKL. V gave up 2 bases and J gave up 1 base; unmatched junction bases: 7. This CDR3 is built from 20 residues. This CDR3 reads CASSQPFGTSGGVNTGELFF. The CDR3 DNA follows: TGCGCCAGCAGCCAACCATTTGGGACTAGCGGGGGGGTGAACACCGGGGAGCTGTTTTTT.

The chain uses TRBV7-3 and TRBJ2-3, with D possibly being TRBD2 (6 bases). From germline, CDR1 is SGHTA and CDR2 FQGTGA. This CDR3 is built from 14 residues. With 1 base removed from V and 1 base from J, the gap between germline ends came to 6 bases. The CDR3 protein is CASSLSGGTDTQYF. DNA for the CDR3: TGTGCCAGCAGCTTAAGCGGGGGCACAGATACGCAGTATTTT.

The V and J genes are TRBV9 and TRBJ2-1; TRBD1 is a possible D gene (6 bases). This CDR3 comprises 15 residues. CDR1 SGDLS and CDR2 YYNGEE come from the germline V gene. V lost 4 bases and J 3 bases, leaving 14 bases between the germline ends. Written as DNA, the CDR3 is TGTGCCAGCAGCCCGGATGGGACATACTACAATGAGCAGTTCTTC. This gives the protein CASSPDGTYYNEQFF. The variable domain in full, completed from reference TRBV9 and TRBJ2-1, reads DSGVTQTPKHLITATGQRVTLRCSPRSGDLSVYWYQQSLDQGLQFLIQYYNGEERAKGNILERFSAQQFPDLHSELNLSSLELGDSALYFCASSPDGTYYNEQFFGPGTRLTVL.

The genes are TRBV7-9 and TRBJ2-7, with TRBD2 matching 9 bases. The CDR3 extends over 15 amino acids. CDR1 and CDR2 from the germline V gene are SEHNR and FQNEAQ (reference sequence). Trimming at V came to 5 bases and at J to 10 bases, leaving 15 bases not matched to a gene. CDR3 region: CASSRWRASGEEQYF. The CDR3 region has the DNA TGTGCCAGCAGCCGGTGGAGGGCTAGCGGGGAGGAACAGTACTTC.

There are a few counts of this clone. The genes are TRBV7-9 and TRBJ1-1; 11 bases match TRBD1. Losses at the gene ends were 1 base for V and 1 base for J; bases not matched to a gene: 8. Germline loops: CDR1 SEHNR, CDR2 FQNEAQ (reference sequence). This CDR3 is built from 18 residues. As DNA, the CDR3 is TGTGCCAGCAGCTTAGGTCTTGGACAGGGGGCCGCGAACACTGAAGCTTTCTTT. This translates into CASSLGLGQGAANTEAFF.

The V and J genes are TRBV7-9 and TRBJ1-6, with a weak D call TRBD1 (6 bases). The germline CDR1 and CDR2 sequences are SEHNR and FQNEAQ (reference sequence). This CDR3 is 15 amino acids long. V was cut by 1 base and J by 10 bases, with 14 bases left in between. CDR3: CASSLGRRGESPLHF. The CDR3 region has the DNA TGTGCCAGCAGCTTAGGGCGCAGGGGCGAATCACCCCTCCACTTT.

The gene calls are TRBV3-1 (or the pseudogene TRBV3-2) and TRBJ2-3; D gene unclear. The CDR3 loop spans 15 amino acids. CDR1 is LGHDT, CDR2 YNNKEL, per germline (reference sequence). Trimming left V 4 bases short and J 2 bases short, with 13 bases between. The CDR3 nucleotides read TGTGCCAGCAGCCCTCGAGGAGACGACACAGATACGCAGTATTTT. Translated, it gives CASSPRGDDTDTQYF.